A selection of T cell receptor beta chains follows, all from one sample in a study of post-analysis software for immune sequencing data. Each CDR3 protein is one row after TCRdb ran MiXCR on the PCR reads. The sample gives about 560,000 distinct CDR3 sequences, roughly two fifths of which show up once; under 2% is in the top ten. The source material was blood. These receptors all come from a girl aged 10-17 years with multiple sclerosis. Both conserved end residues are part of each CDR3. Each record gives: clone size, J gene, D gene, V gene, CDR3 protein, CDR3 DNA. The D gene is left open where the match is weak. Clone size is stated in some rows and not others, as once, few, many or a class when expanded.

- TRBJ2-5 - TRBV24-1 CATSDGQHQETQYF TGTGCCACCAGTGATGGGCAGCACCAAGAGACCCAGTACTTC
- TRBJ2-5 - TRBV12-3/TRBV12-4 CASSSPRRLGETQYF TGTGCCAGCAGTTCCCCCCGACGACTGGGGGAGACCCAGTACTTC
- TRBJ2-7 - TRBV5-1 CASSPVPAGLSEQYF TGCGCCAGCAGCCCAGTCCCGGCAGGGCTGAGCGAGCAGTACTTC
- TRBJ2-1 TRBD2 TRBV12-3/TRBV12-4 CASSLGGGPDNEQFF TGTGCCAGCAGTTTAGGCGGGGGACCAGACAATGAGCAGTTCTTC
few TRBJ2-3 TRBD2 TRBV20-1 CSARDFEDLAGVDPDTQYF TGCAGTGCTAGAGATTTCGAAGATCTAGCGGGCGTAGATCCGGATACGCAGTATTTT
- TRBJ2-1 TRBD2 TRBV5-1 CASISTPRLAGVLEQFF TGCGCCAGCATCTCTACACCGCGACTAGCGGGAGTTCTTGAGCAGTTCTTC
- TRBJ2-1 - TRBV7-8 CASSFIARNEQFF TGTGCCAGCAGCTTTATAGCGAGAAATGAGCAGTTCTTC
- TRBJ1-5 - TRBV12-3/TRBV12-4 CASSLLPPQHF TGTGCCAGCAGTTTACTACCCCCCCAGCATTTT
few TRBJ2-5 - TRBV5-1 CASSDQGPQETQYF TGCGCCAGCAGCGATCAGGGCCCCCAAGAGACCCAGTACTTC
- TRBJ2-7 - TRBV12-3/TRBV12-4 CASSGRQSVYEQYF TGTGCCAGCAGTGGGCGACAGTCCGTCTACGAGCAGTACTTC